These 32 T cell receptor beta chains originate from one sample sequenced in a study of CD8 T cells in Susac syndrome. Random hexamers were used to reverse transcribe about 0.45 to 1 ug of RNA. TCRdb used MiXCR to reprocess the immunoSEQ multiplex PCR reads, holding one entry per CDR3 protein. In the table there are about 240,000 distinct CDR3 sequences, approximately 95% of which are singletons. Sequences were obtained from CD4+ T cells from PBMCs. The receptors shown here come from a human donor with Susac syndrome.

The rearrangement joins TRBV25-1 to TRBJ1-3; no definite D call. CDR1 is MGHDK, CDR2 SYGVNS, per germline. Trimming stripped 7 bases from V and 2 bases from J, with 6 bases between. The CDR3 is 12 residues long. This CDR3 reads CASNQAGNTIYF. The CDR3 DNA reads TGTGCCAGCAATCAGGCTGGAAACACCATATATTTT.

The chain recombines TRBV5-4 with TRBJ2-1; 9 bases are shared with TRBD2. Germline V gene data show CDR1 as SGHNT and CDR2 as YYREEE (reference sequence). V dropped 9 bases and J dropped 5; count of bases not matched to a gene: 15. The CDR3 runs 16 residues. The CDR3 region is CATNLQTSGPNNEQFF. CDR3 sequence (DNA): TGTGCCACCAACTTACAGACTAGCGGACCGAACAATGAGCAGTTCTTC.

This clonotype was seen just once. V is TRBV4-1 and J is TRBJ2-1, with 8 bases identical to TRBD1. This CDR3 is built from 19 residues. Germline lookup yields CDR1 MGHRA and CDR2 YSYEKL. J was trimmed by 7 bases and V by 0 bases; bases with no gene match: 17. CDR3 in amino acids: CASSQDFVARTGLRNEQFF. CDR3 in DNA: TGCGCCAGCAGCCAAGATTTTGTGGCCCGGACAGGGTTAAGGAATGAGCAGTTCTTC.

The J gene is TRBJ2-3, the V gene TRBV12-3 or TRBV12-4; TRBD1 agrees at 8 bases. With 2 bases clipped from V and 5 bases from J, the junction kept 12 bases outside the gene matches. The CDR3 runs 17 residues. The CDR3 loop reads CASSLIYQQGAIDTQYF. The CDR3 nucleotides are TGTGCCAGCAGTTTAATTTATCAGCAGGGGGCAATAGATACGCAGTATTTT.

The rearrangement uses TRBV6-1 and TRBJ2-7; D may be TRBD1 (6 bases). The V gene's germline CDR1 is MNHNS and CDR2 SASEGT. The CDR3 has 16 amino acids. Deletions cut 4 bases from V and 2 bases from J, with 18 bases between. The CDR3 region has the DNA TGTGCCAGCAGTGGGTTAGGGGGAGATAAGGCCTACGAGCAGTACTTC. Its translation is CASSGLGGDKAYEQYF.

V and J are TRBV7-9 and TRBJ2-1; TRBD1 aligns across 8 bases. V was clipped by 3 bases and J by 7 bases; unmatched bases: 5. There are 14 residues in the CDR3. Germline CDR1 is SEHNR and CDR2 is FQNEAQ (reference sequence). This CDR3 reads CASSFQGARNEQFF. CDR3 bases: TGTGCCAGCAGCTTCCAGGGGGCGAGGAATGAGCAGTTCTTC.

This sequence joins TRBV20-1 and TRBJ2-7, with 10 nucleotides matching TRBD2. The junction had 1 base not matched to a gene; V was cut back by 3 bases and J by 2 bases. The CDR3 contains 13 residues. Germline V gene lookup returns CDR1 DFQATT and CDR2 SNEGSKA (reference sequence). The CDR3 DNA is TGCAGTGCTAGGACTAGCGGGCCCTACGAGCAGTACTTC. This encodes CSARTSGPYEQYF.

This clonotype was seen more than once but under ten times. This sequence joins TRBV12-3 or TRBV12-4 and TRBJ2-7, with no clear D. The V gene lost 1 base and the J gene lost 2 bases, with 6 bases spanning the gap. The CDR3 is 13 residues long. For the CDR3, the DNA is TGTGCCAGCAGTTTAGGGTCCACCTACGAGCAGTACTTC. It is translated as CASSLGSTYEQYF.

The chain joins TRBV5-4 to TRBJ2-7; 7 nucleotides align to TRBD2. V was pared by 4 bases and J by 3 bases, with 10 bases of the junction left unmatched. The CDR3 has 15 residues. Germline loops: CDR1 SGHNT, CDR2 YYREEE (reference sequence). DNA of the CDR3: TGTGCCAGCAGCCTAGATCGACTAGCCCACTACGAGCAGTACTTC. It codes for CASSLDRLAHYEQYF.

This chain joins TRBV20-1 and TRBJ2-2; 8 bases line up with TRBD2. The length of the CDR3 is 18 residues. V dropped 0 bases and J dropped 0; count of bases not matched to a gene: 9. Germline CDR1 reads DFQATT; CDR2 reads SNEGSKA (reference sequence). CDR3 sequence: CSARDPLTSGTNTGELFF. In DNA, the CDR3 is TGCAGTGCTAGAGACCCTCTAACTAGCGGTACGAACACCGGGGAGCTGTTTTTT.

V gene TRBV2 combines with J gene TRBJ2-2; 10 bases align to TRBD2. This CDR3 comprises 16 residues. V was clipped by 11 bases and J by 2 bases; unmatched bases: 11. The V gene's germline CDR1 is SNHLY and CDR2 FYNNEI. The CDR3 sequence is CAGKAGGPANTGELFF. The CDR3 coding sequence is TGTGCCGGCAAAGCGGGAGGGCCGGCTAACACCGGGGAGCTGTTTTTT.

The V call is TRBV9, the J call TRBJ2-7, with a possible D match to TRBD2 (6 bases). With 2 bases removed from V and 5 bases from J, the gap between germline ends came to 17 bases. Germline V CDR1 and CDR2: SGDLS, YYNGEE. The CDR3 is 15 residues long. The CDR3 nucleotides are TGTGCCAGCAGCGTTTCTGGGACGGAGGGTCACGAGCAGTACTTC. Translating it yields CASSVSGTEGHEQYF.

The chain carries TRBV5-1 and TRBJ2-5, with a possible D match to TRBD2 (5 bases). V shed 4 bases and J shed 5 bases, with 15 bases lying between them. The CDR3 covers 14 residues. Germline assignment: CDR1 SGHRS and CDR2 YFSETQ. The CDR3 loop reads CASSPNAGGETQYF. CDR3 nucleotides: TGCGCCAGCAGCCCTAATGCGGGCGGCGAGACCCAGTACTTC.

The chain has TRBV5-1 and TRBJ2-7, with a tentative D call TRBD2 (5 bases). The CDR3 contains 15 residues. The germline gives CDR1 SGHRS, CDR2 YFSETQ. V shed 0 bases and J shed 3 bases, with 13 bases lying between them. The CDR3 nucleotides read TGCGCCAGCAGCTTGGACGGGGAAACCCTCTACGAGCAGTACTTC. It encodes CASSLDGETLYEQYF. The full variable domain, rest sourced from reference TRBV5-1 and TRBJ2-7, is KAGVTQTPRYLIKTRGQQVTLSCSPISGHRSVSWYQQTPGQGLQFLFEYFSETQRNKGNFPGRFSGRQFSNSRSEMNVSTLELGDSALYLCASSLDGETLYEQYFGPGTRLTVT.

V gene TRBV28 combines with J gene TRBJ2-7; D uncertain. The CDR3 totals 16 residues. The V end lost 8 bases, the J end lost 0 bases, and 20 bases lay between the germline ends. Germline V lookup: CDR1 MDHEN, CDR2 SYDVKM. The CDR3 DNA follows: TGTGCCAGCGTCCTATCGACACCTAAACGCTCCTACGAGCAGTACTTC. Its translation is CASVLSTPKRSYEQYF.

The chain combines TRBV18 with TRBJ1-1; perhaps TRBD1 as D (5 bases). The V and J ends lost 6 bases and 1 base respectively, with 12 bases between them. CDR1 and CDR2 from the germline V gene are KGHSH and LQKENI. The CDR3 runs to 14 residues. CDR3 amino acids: CASSQGSGNTEAFF. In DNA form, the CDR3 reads TGTGCCAGCTCTCAGGGTTCTGGGAACACTGAAGCTTTCTTT.

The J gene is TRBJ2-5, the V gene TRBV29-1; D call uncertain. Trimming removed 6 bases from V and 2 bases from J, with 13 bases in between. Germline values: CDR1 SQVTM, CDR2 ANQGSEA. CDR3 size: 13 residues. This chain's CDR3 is CSVCRQAQETQYF. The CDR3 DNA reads TGCAGCGTATGTAGGCAGGCACAAGAGACCCAGTACTTC.

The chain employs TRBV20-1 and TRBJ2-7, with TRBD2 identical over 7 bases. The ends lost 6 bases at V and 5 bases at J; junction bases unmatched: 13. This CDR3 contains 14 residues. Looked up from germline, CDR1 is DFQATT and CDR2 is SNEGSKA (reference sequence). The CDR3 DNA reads TGCAGTGCCCTCCTGGGGAGGGCCGGGGACGAGCAGTACTTC. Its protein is CSALLGRAGDEQYF.

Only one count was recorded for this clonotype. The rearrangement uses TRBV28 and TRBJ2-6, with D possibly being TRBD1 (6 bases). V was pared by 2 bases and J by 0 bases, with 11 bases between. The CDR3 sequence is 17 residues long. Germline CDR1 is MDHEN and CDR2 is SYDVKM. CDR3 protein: CASSLVTGSSGANVLTF. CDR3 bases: TGTGCCAGCAGTTTAGTGACAGGAAGCTCTGGGGCCAACGTCCTGACTTTC.

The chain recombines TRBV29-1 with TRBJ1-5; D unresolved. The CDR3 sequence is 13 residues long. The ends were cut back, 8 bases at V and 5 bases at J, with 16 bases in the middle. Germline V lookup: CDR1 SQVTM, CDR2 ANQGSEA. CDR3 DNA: TGCAGCTCTGGAGGCATAACCTATCAGCCCCAGCATTTT. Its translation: CSSGGITYQPQHF.

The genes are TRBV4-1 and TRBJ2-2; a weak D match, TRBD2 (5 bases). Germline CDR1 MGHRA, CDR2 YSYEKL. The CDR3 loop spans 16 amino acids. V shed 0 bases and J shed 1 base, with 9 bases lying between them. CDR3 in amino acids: CASSQEGGWNTGELFF. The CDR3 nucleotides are TGCGCCAGCAGCCAAGAGGGCGGGTGGAACACCGGGGAGCTGTTTTTT.

Here the CDR3 reads CASSFQGANYGYTF. The CDR3 bases are TGTGCCAGCAGCTTTCAGGGGGCTAACTATGGCTACACCTTC. The rearrangement links TRBV11-3 to TRBJ1-2, with 7 bases aligning to TRBD1. CDR1 is SGHNT, CDR2 YENEEA, per germline. The CDR3 has 14 amino acids. Trimming at V came to 3 bases and at J to 0 bases, leaving 1 base not matched to a gene.

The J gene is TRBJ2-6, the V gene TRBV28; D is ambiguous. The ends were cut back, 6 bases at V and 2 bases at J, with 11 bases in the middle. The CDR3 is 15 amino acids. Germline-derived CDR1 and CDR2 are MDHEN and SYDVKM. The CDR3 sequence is CASSNGNTGANVLTF. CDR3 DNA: TGTGCCAGCAGCAATGGTAATACTGGGGCCAACGTCCTGACTTTC. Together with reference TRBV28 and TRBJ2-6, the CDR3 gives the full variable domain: DVKVTQSSRYLVKRTGEKVFLECVQDMDHENMFWYRQDPGLGLRLIYFSYDVKMKEKGDIPEGYSVSREKKERFSLILESASTNQTSMYLCASSNGNTGANVLTFGAGSRLTVL.

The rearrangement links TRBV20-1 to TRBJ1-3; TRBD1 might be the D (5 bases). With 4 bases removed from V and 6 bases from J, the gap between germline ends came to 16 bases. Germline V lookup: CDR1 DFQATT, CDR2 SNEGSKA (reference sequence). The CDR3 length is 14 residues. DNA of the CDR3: TGCAGTGCTACCCCGGCCGGGGGGTTAAACACCATATATTTT. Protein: CSATPAGGLNTIYF.

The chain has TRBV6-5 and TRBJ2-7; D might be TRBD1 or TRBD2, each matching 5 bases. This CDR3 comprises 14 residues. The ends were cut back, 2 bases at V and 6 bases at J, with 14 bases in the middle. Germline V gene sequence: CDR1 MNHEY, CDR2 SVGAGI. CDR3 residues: CASSYRDVRSEQYF. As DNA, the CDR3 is TGTGCCAGCAGTTACCGGGACGTGAGGAGCGAGCAGTACTTC.

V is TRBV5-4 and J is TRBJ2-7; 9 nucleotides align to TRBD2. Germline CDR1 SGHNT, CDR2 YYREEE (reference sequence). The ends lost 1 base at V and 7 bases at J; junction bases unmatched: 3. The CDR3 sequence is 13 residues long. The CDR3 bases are TGTGCCAGCAGCTTGCTCCTAGCGGGAGAGCAGTACTTC. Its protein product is CASSLLLAGEQYF.

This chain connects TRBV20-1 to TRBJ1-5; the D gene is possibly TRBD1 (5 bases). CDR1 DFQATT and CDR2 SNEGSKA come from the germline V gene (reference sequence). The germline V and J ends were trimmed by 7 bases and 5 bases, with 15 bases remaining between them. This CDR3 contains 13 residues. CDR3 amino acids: CSVKMGPDQPQHF. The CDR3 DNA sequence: TGCAGTGTCAAGATGGGGCCCGATCAGCCCCAGCATTTT.

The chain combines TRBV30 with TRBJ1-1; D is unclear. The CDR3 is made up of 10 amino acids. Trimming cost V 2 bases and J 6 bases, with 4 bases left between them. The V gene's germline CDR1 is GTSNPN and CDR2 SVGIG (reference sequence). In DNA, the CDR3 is TGTGCCTGGAGTCCTCCTGAAGCTTTCTTT. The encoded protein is CAWSPPEAFF.

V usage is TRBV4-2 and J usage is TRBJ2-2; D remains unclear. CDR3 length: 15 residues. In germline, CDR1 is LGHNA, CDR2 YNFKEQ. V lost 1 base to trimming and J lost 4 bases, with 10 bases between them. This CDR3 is CASSQGASITGELFF. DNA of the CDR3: TGTGCCAGCAGCCAAGGGGCTAGTATCACCGGGGAGCTGTTTTTT.

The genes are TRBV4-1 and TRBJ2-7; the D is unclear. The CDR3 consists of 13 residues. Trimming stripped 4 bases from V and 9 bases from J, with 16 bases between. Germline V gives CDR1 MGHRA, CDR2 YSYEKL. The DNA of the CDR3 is TGCGCCAGCAGCCGAGTTTCTCACCCCGGGCAGTACTTC. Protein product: CASSRVSHPGQYF.

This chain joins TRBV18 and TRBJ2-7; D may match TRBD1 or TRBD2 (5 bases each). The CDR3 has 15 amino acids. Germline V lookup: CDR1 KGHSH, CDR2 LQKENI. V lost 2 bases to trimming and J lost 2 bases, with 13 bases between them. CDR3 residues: CASSPSQLGAYEQYF. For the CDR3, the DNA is TGTGCCAGCTCACCAAGCCAACTAGGGGCCTACGAGCAGTACTTC.

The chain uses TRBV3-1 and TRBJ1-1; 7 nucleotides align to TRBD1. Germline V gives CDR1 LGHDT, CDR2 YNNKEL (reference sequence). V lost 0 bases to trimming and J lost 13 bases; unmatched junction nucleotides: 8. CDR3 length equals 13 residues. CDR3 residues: CASSQESTGNGFF. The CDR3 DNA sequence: TGTGCCAGCAGCCAAGAATCGACAGGGAATGGTTTCTTT.